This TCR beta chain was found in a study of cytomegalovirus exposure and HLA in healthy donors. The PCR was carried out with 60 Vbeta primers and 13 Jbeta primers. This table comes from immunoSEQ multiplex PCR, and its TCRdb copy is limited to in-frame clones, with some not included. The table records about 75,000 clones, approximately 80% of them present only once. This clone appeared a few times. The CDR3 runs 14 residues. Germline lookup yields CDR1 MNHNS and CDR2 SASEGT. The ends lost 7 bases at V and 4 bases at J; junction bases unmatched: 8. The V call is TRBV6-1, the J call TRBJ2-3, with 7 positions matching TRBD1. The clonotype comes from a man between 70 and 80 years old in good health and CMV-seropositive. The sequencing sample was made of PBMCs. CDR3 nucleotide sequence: TGTGCCAGCAATCTAGGACAGGTCTCAGATACGCAGTATTTT. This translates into CASNLGQVSDTQYF.